Below, 15 T cell receptor beta chains from the same sample are listed, as sequenced in a study of blood T cell repertoires in COVID-19. Profiled with immunoSEQ multiplex PCR; TCRdb holds only in-frame clones, not every one. Among roughly 54,000 clones listed, 84% were seen once. Material: peripheral blood. These receptors all stem from a man in his forties or fifties with acute or convalescent COVID-19.

This rearrangement joins TRBV19 to TRBJ1-2; a possible D gene is TRBD1 (6 bases). V lost 9 bases to trimming and J lost 6 bases, with 32 bases between them. This CDR3 has 18 residues. CDR1 is LNHDA and CDR2 is SQIVND in the germline V gene (reference sequence). Here the CDR3 reads CASSKNTGRTTSRDGYTF. CDR3 bases: TGTGCCAGCTCCAAAAATACAGGGAGAACCACTTCGAGGGATGGCTACACCTTC.

This chain joins TRBV7-9 and TRBJ1-2, with D unresolved. CDR3 length equals 13 residues. Looked up from germline, CDR1 is SEHNR and CDR2 is FQNEAQ (reference sequence). The V end lost 5 bases, the J end lost 0 bases, and 7 bases lay between the germline ends. The CDR3, as DNA: TGTGCCAGCAGCACAACAGCTAACTATGGCTACACCTTC. It yields the protein CASSTTANYGYTF.

V usage is TRBV10-3 and J usage is TRBJ2-7; perhaps TRBD1 as D (5 bases). Per germline, CDR1 ENHRY and CDR2 SYGVKD. The V and J ends lost 3 bases and 2 bases respectively, with 20 bases between them. This CDR3 contains 17 residues. CDR3 region: CAISETFERGLTYEQYF. The CDR3 region has the DNA TGTGCCATCAGTGAAACGTTTGAAAGGGGTCTAACCTACGAGCAGTACTTC.

The chain joins TRBV4-2 to TRBJ1-1, with D uncertain. Deletions cut 1 base from V and 4 bases from J, with 7 bases between. Germline V gene lookup returns CDR1 LGHNA and CDR2 YNFKEQ. The CDR3 sequence is 13 residues long. The CDR3 loop is CASSQVQSTEAFF. DNA for the CDR3: TGTGCCAGCAGCCAAGTACAGAGCACTGAAGCTTTCTTT.

V gene TRBV5-1 combines with J gene TRBJ2-7, with TRBD2 identical over 7 bases. CDR3 length equals 15 residues. Germline assignment: CDR1 SGHRS and CDR2 YFSETQ. V lost 0 bases and J lost 0; bases outside the gene matches: 3. This CDR3 reads CASSLAGGNSYEQYF. The CDR3 nucleotides read TGCGCCAGCAGCTTGGCCGGGGGGAACTCCTACGAGCAGTACTTC.

This clone was seen once. The rearrangement joins TRBV7-9 to TRBJ1-2; D remains unclear. Trimming cost V 4 bases and J 6 bases, with 9 bases left between them. Germline lookup yields CDR1 SEHNR and CDR2 FQNEAQ (reference sequence). CDR3 size: 12 residues. The CDR3: CASSSTENGYTF. The CDR3 nucleotides are TGTGCCAGCAGCTCTACAGAGAATGGCTACACCTTC. The whole variable domain, filled in from reference TRBV7-9 and TRBJ1-2, reads DTGVSQNPRHKITKRGQNVTFRCDPISEHNRLYWYRQTLGQGPEFLTYFQNEAQLEKSRLLSDRFSAERPKGSFSTLEIQRTEQGDSAMYLCASSSTENGYTFGSGTRLTVV.

This clone was recorded only once. V gene TRBV7-6 combines with J gene TRBJ2-7; 9 bases match TRBD1. V lost 0 bases, J lost 4 bases, and 4 bases stayed unmatched. Germline CDR1 SGHVS, CDR2 FNYEAQ. The CDR3 consists of 15 residues. This CDR3 is CASSLAGQGEYEQYF. DNA for the CDR3: TGTGCCAGCAGCTTAGCGGGACAGGGAGAGTACGAGCAGTACTTC. Full variable domain (rest looked up from reference TRBV7-6 and TRBJ2-7): GAGVSQSPRYKVTKRGQDVALRCDPISGHVSLYWYRQALGQGPEFLTYFNYEAQQDKSGLPNDRFSAERPEGSISTLTIQRTEQRDSAMYRCASSLAGQGEYEQYFGPGTRLTVT.

In its sample, this clone was seen once. This sequence joins TRBV14 and TRBJ1-2, with 7 bases matching TRBD1. The CDR3 has 17 amino acids. The germline CDR1 and CDR2 sequences are SGHDN and FVKESK. The V gene end was trimmed by 0 bases and the J gene end by 0 bases; junction bases not matched to a gene: 7. CDR3 loop: CASSQDYWDSPNYGYTF. CDR3 nucleotides: TGTGCCAGCAGCCAAGATTATTGGGACAGCCCTAACTATGGCTACACCTTC.

The chain recombines TRBV9 with TRBJ2-2; possibly TRBD1 for D (5 bases). Trimming removed 3 bases from V and 8 bases from J, with 17 bases in between. The CDR3 runs to 15 residues. From germline, CDR1 is SGDLS and CDR2 YYNGEE. This CDR3 reads CASSARSRAKGELFF. CDR3 sequence (DNA): TGTGCCAGCAGCGCCCGTAGCAGGGCAAAGGGGGAGCTGTTTTTT.

The chain recombines TRBV15 with TRBJ1-2; a weak D match, TRBD1 (6 bases). This CDR3 is built from 14 residues. The germline V and J ends were trimmed by 0 bases and 3 bases, with 8 bases remaining between them. Germline CDR1 and CDR2: LNHNV and YYDKDF (reference sequence). The CDR3 DNA sequence: TGTGCCACCAGCAGAGACAGGGGCCACTATGGCTACACCTTC. The encoded protein is CATSRDRGHYGYTF.

V is TRBV15 and J is TRBJ1-1; D may be TRBD1 (5 bases). The CDR3 is 16 residues long. Per germline, CDR1 LNHNV and CDR2 YYDKDF (reference sequence). Trimming removed 3 bases at V and 0 bases at J, with 14 bases between. CDR3 sequence (DNA): TGTGCCACCAGCAGTACGGGACTGAACTTGAACACTGAAGCTTTCTTT. Its translation is CATSSTGLNLNTEAFF.

The rearrangement uses TRBV7-6 and TRBJ2-7; maybe TRBD1 (7 bases). CDR3 length: 15 amino acids. Trimming left V 2 bases short and J 6 bases short, with 17 bases between. Germline V CDR1 and CDR2: SGHVS, FNYEAQ. The CDR3 loop is CASSLQGGTHFEQYF. The CDR3 coding sequence is TGTGCCAGCAGCTTACAGGGGGGAACCCACTTCGAGCAGTACTTC.

As DNA, the CDR3 is TGTGCCAGCAGTGCCCCGGGACAGGGGGCGGATGGCTACACCTTC. Translation: CASSAPGQGADGYTF. J is TRBJ1-2 and V is TRBV6-6; 12 bases line up with TRBD1. CDR1 MNHNY and CDR2 SVGAGI come from the germline V gene (reference sequence). This CDR3 region has 15 residues. Unmatched junction bases numbered 7, after V lost 5 bases and J lost 6 bases.

The chain couples TRBV10-1 to TRBJ1-2; possibly TRBD1 for D (5 bases). V gave up 4 bases and J gave up 5 bases, with 14 bases separating them. The germline V gene encodes CDR1 WNHNN and CDR2 SYGVQD (reference sequence). The CDR3 runs 14 residues. Here the CDR3 DNA reads TGCGCCAGCAGTGTCGGAGGGGAAGAATATGGCTACACCTTC. Protein: CASSVGGEEYGYTF.

This clone was observed a single time. The CDR3: CASSPLGGAKNEQYF. The DNA for the CDR3 is TGTGCCAGCAGCCCACTAGGGGGGGCCAAGAACGAGCAGTACTTC. The V and J genes are TRBV28 and TRBJ2-7; D is possibly TRBD2 (7 bases). The germline V gene has CDR1 MDHEN and CDR2 SYDVKM. Trimming removed 6 bases at V and 5 bases at J, with 20 bases between. CDR3 length: 15 amino acids.